The 16 T cell receptor beta chains listed next were all sequenced from one sample in a study of blood T cell repertoires in COVID-19. TCRdb's table, derived via immunoSEQ multiplex PCR, lists solely in-frame clones and lacks some. The data contain about 120,000 clones, around 87% of them seen just once; the ten biggest clones take up 6.5% to 9%. Sequencing was performed on peripheral blood. The receptors were gathered from a man aged 45-65 years with acute or convalescent COVID-19.

The chain uses TRBV7-8 and TRBJ1-1; perhaps TRBD1 as D (5 bases). The CDR3 contains 14 residues. The V end was cut by 5 bases, the J end by 2 bases, with 12 bases between. Germline V gene lookup returns CDR1 SGHVS and CDR2 FQNEAQ. The CDR3 nucleotides are TGTGCCAGCAGCCCGACAGAAACAAACACTGAAGCTTTCTTT. Protein product: CASSPTETNTEAFF.

V gene TRBV5-5 combines with J gene TRBJ2-4; 7 bases align to TRBD1. This CDR3 has 14 amino acids. The germline CDR1 and CDR2 sequences are SGHKS and YYEKEE (reference sequence). With V trimmed by 3 bases and J by 5 bases, 5 bases remained unmatched. CDR3 DNA sequence: TGTGCCAGCAGCTCGCTAGACAGGGAAAACATTCAGTACTTC. Amino acid sequence: CASSSLDRENIQYF. Supplemented by reference TRBV5-5 and TRBJ2-4, the full variable domain reads DAGVTQSPTHLIKTRGQQVTLRCSPISGHKSVSWYQQVLGQGPQFIFQYYEKEERGRGNFPDRFSARQFPNYSSELNVNALLLGDSALYLCASSSLDRENIQYFGAGTRLSVL.

The chain has TRBV5-1 and TRBJ2-1; 7 nucleotides align to TRBD2. This CDR3 region has 14 residues. Germline CDR1 is SGHRS and CDR2 is YFSETQ. The junction had 7 bases not matched to a gene; V was cut back by 3 bases and J by 7 bases. DNA for the CDR3: TGCGCCAGCAGCTCCAGGGACTACCTAAATGAGCAGTTCTTC. Its protein is CASSSRDYLNEQFF.

The genes are TRBV7-9 and TRBJ2-1, with TRBD1 matching over 8 bases. The CDR3 spans 15 residues. The V and J ends lost 8 bases and 0 bases, in that order; junction bases with no gene match: 6. CDR1 is SEHNR and CDR2 is FQNEAQ in the germline V gene (reference sequence). CDR3 sequence (DNA): TGTGCCAGCGTACCCAGGGGGCCCTCCTACAATGAGCAGTTCTTC. It encodes CASVPRGPSYNEQFF.

The chain has TRBV11-2 and TRBJ2-7; 11 bases are shared with TRBD2. V lost 5 bases, J lost 7 bases, and 10 bases stayed unmatched. This CDR3 spans 15 amino acids. Germline V CDR1 and CDR2: SGHAT, FQNNGV. CDR3 protein: CASSPWGLAVREQYF. The CDR3 DNA follows: TGTGCCAGCAGCCCCTGGGGACTAGCGGTACGGGAGCAGTACTTC.

This chain links TRBV19 with TRBJ1-5; D is uncertain. Germline V gene data show CDR1 as LNHDA and CDR2 as SQIVND (reference sequence). CDR3 length: 16 residues. V was clipped by 4 bases and J by 0 bases, with 13 bases between them. The CDR3 DNA is TGTGCCAGTAGTAGTCCGACTGCCGATAGCAATCAGCCCCAGCATTTT. It codes for CASSSPTADSNQPQHF.

The chain joins TRBV6-1 to TRBJ2-2; 11 bases map to TRBD2. The CDR3 length is 14 residues. Per germline, CDR1 MNHNS and CDR2 SASEGT. Trimming removed 7 bases from V and 7 bases from J; junction bases left unmatched: 5. The CDR3 here is CASTTSGTGGELFF. The DNA for the CDR3 is TGTGCCAGCACGACTAGCGGGACCGGCGGGGAGCTGTTTTTT.

The chain combines TRBV7-2 with TRBJ1-5; D not resolved. This CDR3 has 12 amino acids. V lost 4 bases and J 7 bases, leaving 8 bases between the germline ends. Germline assignment: CDR1 SGHTA and CDR2 FQGNSA. As DNA, the CDR3 is TGTGCCAGCAGCTCTTACTACCAGCCCCAGCATTTT. Translation: CASSSYYQPQHF.

The chain uses TRBV24-1 and TRBJ2-5, with D perhaps TRBD1 (6 bases). Germline assignment: CDR1 KGHDR and CDR2 SFDVKD. The V end lost 3 bases, the J end lost 2 bases, and 21 bases lay between the germline ends. The CDR3 covers 18 residues. The CDR3 region has the DNA TGTGCCACCAGTGATCCCGAAGGGATCAGGGGACAACAAGAGACCCAGTACTTC. Amino acids: CATSDPEGIRGQQETQYF.

This clone was seen once. V gene TRBV11-2 combines with J gene TRBJ1-6; 7 bases fit TRBD1. The V and J ends lost 5 bases and 8 bases, in that order; junction bases with no gene match: 9. Germline lookup yields CDR1 SGHAT and CDR2 FQNNGV. CDR3 length equals 15 residues. The CDR3 DNA is TGTGCCAGCAGCCGAACCACAGGGGTTTATTCACCCCTCCACTTT. It yields the protein CASSRTTGVYSPLHF.

This clone was detected only once. This sequence joins TRBV21-1 and TRBJ2-5; TRBD1, the table's D call, was not compared with the DNA. TRBV21-1 is a documented pseudogene. The CDR3 has 16 amino acids. CDR3 bases: TGTGCCAGCCTACGCCCTAGACAGCTATACCAAGAGACCCAGTACTTC. It is translated as CASLRPRQLYQETQYF.

The rearrangement joins TRBV27 to TRBJ2-1; 8 bases are shared with TRBD2. Germline lookup yields CDR1 MNHEY and CDR2 SMNVEV (reference sequence). This CDR3 has 15 amino acids. J was trimmed by 4 bases and V by 2 bases; bases with no gene match: 4. CDR3 sequence (DNA): TGTGCCAGCAGTTTACCGGGAGGGCGATACAATGAGCAGTTCTTC. Protein product: CASSLPGGRYNEQFF.

The rearrangement uses TRBV12-5 and TRBJ1-5; weak D call: TRBD1 (6 bases). The CDR3 totals 14 residues. From germline, CDR1 is LGHNT and CDR2 FRNRAP. V gave up 5 bases and J gave up 4 bases, with 12 bases separating them. CDR3 residues: CASGNTGRNQPQHF. In DNA, the CDR3 is TGTGCTAGTGGTAACACAGGGAGAAATCAGCCCCAGCATTTT.

This clone appeared a few times. The chain links TRBV19 to TRBJ2-6, with 7 positions matching TRBD1. Germline CDR1 reads LNHDA; CDR2 reads SQIVND (reference sequence). The CDR3 totals 17 residues. Losses at the gene ends were 4 bases for V and 0 bases for J; bases not matched to a gene: 6. The CDR3 is CASSTDRSGSGANVLTF. The CDR3 nucleotides are TGTGCCAGTAGTACGGACAGGTCCGGCTCTGGGGCCAACGTCCTGACTTTC.

The chain is built from TRBV11-3 and TRBJ1-4, with unresolved D. Trimming cost V 0 bases and J 10 bases, with 18 bases left between them. Germline values: CDR1 SGHNT, CDR2 YENEEA. This CDR3 spans 16 amino acids. The DNA for the CDR3 is TGTGCCAGCAGCTTAGATCGGGTCCCGTCTGGAGGAAAACTGTTTTTT. It encodes CASSLDRVPSGGKLFF. The whole variable domain, remainder taken from reference TRBV11-3 and TRBJ1-4, is EAGVVQSPRYKIIEKKQPVAFWCNPISGHNTLYWYLQNLGQGPELLIRYENEEAVDDSQLPKDRFSAERLKGVDSTLKIQPAELGDSAVYLCASSLDRVPSGGKLFFGSGTQLSVL.

This clone has only a few counts. The rearrangement joins TRBV3-1 (or the pseudogene TRBV3-2) to TRBJ2-2, with TRBD1 matching over 7 bases. Germline V gives CDR1 LGHDT, CDR2 YNNKEL (reference sequence). The CDR3 length is 16 residues. V lost 1 base and J lost 6; bases outside the gene matches: 8. CDR3 region: CASSQGHRGRAGELFF. As DNA, the CDR3 is TGTGCCAGCAGCCAAGGGCACAGGGGTCGAGCCGGGGAGCTGTTTTTT.